This TCR beta chain was sequenced during a study of identical twins. A universal primer binding site was introduced by template switching. The final cDNA contained unique molecular identifiers. TCRdb used MiXCR to reprocess the 5' RACE reads, holding one entry per CDR3 protein. The table lists 310,000 or so distinct CDR3 sequences, more than 6.5% of them singletons. Germline CDR1 is DFQATT and CDR2 is SNEGSKA (reference sequence). Unmatched junction bases numbered 11, after V lost 3 bases and J lost 4 bases. The CDR3 has 15 residues. This clonotype was counted ten times or more. This same sample was also part of a study on yellow fever vaccine responses in identical twins.

This receptor was identified in a woman aged 18-29 years in good health. Material for sequencing was memory (CD45RO+) T cells sorted from blood. The V call is TRBV20-1, the J call TRBJ1-1, with 7 bases matching TRBD1. DNA of the CDR3: TGCAGTGCTAGCCCCAGAGGGGGCATGGGCACTGAAGCTTTCTTT. Its translation is CSASPRGGMGTEAFF.